The clone carrying this T cell receptor (beta chain) has a count of ten or more. The sample originates from a study of T-cell reconstitution after alpha-beta-depleted transplantation in children. Preparation of the TCRbeta library was carried out with unique molecular identifiers. Each CDR3 protein gets one entry after TCRdb re-called the PCR reads with MiXCR. The sample includes about 190,000 distinct CDR3 sequences, about 6.4% of them seen just once. J lost 4 bases, V lost 5 bases, and 3 bases had no gene match. The CDR3 length is 14 residues. Specimen: PBMCs from the stem cell graft donor, collected from the stem cell graft. This rearrangement joins TRBV12-3 or TRBV12-4 to TRBJ2-2; TRBD1 aligns across 8 bases. The sequence was collected from a human donor who donated a stem cell graft to a child with Wiskott-Aldrich syndrome. The CDR3 DNA reads TGTGCCAGCAGTAGACAGGGGTCCACCGGGGAGCTGTTTTTT. It specifies CASSRQGSTGELFF.